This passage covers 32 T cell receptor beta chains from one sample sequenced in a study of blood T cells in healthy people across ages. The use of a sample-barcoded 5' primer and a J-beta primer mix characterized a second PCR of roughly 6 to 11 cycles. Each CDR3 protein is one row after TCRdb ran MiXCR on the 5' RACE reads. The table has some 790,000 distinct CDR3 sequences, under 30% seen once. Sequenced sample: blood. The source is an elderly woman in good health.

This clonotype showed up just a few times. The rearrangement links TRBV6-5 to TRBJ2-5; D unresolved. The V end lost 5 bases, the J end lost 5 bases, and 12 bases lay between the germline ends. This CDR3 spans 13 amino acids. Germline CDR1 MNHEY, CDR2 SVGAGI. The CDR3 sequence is CASSPWLRETQYF. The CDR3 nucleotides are TGTGCCAGCAGTCCCTGGTTACGGGAGACCCAGTACTTC.

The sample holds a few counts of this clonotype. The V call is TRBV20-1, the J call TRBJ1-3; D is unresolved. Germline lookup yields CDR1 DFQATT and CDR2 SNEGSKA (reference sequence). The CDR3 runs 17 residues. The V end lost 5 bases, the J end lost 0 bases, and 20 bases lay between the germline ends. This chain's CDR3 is CSARTVSGTSSGNTIYF. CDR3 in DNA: TGCAGTGCTCGAACCGTATCAGGAACCAGCTCTGGAAACACCATATATTTT.

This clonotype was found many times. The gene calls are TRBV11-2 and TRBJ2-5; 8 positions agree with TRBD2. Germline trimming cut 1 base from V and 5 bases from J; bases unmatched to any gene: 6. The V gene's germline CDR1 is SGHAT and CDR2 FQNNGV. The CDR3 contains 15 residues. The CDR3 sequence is CASSLVRGGGETQYF. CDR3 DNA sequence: TGTGCCAGCAGCTTAGTCCGGGGGGGCGGCGAGACCCAGTACTTC.

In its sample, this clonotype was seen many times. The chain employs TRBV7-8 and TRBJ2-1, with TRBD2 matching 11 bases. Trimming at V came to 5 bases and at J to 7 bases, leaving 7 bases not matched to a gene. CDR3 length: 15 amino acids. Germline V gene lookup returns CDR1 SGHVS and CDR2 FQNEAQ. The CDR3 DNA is TGTGCCAGCAGCCCCATAGCGGGGGGGCTTAATGAGCAGTTCTTC. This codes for CASSPIAGGLNEQFF.

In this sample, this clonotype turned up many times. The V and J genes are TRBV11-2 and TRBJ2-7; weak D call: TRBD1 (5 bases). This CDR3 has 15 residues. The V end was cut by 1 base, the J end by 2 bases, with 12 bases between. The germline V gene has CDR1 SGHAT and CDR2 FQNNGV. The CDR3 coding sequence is TGTGCCAGCAGCTTAGGGCAGGGCCTCACCTACGAGCAGTACTTC. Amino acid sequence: CASSLGQGLTYEQYF.

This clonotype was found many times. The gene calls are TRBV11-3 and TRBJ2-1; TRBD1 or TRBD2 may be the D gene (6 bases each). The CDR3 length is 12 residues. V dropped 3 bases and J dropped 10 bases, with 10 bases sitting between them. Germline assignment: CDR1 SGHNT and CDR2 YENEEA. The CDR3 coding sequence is TGTGCCAGCAGCTTCGTGGGGGGCGAGCAGTTCTTC. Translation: CASSFVGGEQFF.

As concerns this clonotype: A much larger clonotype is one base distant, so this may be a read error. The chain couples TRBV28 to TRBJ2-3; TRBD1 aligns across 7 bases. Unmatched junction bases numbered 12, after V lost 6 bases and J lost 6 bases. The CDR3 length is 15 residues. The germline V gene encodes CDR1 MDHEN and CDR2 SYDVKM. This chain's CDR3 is CASRTSDRIVDTQYF. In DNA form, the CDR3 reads TGTGCCAGCAGAACCTCGGACAGGATAGTGGATACGCAGTATTTT.

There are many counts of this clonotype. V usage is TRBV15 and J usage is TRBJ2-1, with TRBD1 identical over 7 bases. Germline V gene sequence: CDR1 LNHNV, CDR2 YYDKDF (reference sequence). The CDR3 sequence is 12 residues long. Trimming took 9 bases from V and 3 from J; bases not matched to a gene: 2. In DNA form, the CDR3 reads TGTGCCACGGGACAGAGCTACAATGAGCAGTTCTTC. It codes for CATGQSYNEQFF.

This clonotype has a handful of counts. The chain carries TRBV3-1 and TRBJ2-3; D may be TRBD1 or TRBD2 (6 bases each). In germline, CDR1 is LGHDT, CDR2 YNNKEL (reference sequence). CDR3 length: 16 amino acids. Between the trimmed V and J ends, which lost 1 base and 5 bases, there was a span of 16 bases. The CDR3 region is CASSQGTGALRDTQYF. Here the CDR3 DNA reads TGTGCCAGCAGCCAAGGGACGGGGGCTCTCAGAGATACGCAGTATTTT.

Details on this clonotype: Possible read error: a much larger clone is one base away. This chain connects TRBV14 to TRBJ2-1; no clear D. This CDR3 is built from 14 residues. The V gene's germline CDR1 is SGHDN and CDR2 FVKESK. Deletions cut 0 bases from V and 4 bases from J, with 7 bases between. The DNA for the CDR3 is TGTGCCAGCAGCCAAGATGTGCCTTACAATGAGCAGTTCTTC. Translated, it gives CASSQDVPYNEQFF.

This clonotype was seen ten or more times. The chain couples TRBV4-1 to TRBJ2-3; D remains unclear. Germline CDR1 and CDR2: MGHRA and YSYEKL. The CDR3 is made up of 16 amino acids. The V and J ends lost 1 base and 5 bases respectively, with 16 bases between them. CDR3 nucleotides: TGCGCCAGCAGCCAAGCTCGCAGCAATATGCGAGATACGCAGTATTTT. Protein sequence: CASSQARSNMRDTQYF.

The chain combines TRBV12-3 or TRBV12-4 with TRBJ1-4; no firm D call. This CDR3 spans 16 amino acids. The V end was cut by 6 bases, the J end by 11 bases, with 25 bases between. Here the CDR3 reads CASSPEVVVTVGKLFF. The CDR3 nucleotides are TGTGCCAGCAGCCCCGAGGTGGTGGTGACTGTTGGGAAACTGTTTTTT.

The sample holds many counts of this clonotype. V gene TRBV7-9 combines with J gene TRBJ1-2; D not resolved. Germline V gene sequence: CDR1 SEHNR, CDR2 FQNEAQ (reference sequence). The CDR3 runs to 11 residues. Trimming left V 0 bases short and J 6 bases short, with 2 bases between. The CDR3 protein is CASSLANGYTF. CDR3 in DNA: TGTGCCAGCAGCTTAGCAAATGGCTACACCTTC.

The CDR3 sequence: CASSQDRRAQGYTF. CDR3 bases: TGCGCCAGCAGCCAAGATCGCAGGGCCCAAGGCTACACCTTC. The rearrangement uses TRBV4-3 and TRBJ1-2; D is possibly TRBD1 (5 bases). The CDR3 contains 14 residues. Germline V gives CDR1 LGHNA, CDR2 YSLEER. V shed 0 bases and J shed 8 bases, with 13 bases lying between them.

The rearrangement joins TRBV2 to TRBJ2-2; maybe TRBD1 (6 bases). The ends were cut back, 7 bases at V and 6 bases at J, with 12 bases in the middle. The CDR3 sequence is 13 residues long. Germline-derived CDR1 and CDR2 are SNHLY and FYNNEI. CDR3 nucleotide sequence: TGTGCCAGCAAATCACAGGGCCCCGGGGAGCTGTTTTTT. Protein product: CASKSQGPGELFF.

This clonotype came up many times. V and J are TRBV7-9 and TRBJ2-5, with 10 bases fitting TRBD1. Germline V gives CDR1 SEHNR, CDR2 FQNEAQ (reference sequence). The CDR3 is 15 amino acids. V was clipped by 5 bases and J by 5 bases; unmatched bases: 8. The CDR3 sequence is CASSTRDRGTETQYF. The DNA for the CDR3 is TGTGCCAGCAGCACTCGGGACAGGGGCACGGAGACCCAGTACTTC.

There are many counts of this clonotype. CDR3 sequence reads: CSARKGSVGTDTQYF. The DNA for the CDR3 is TGCAGTGCTAGAAAGGGCTCGGTGGGCACAGATACGCAGTATTTT. The gene calls are TRBV20-1 and TRBJ2-3; no firm D call. Germline lookup yields CDR1 DFQATT and CDR2 SNEGSKA (reference sequence). Deletions cut 2 bases from V and 1 base from J, with 13 bases between. The CDR3 is 15 amino acids.

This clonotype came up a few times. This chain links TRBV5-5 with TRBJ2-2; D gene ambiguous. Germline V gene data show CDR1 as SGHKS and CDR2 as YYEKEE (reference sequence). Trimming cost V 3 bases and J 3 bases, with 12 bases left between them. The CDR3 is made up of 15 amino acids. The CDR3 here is CASSSSGVDTGELFF. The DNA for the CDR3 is TGTGCCAGCAGCTCAAGTGGGGTCGACACCGGGGAGCTGTTTTTT.

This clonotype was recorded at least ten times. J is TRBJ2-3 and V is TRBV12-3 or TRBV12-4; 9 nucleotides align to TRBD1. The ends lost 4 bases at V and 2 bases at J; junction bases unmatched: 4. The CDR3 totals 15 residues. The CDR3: CASSSQGALTDTQYF. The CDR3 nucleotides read TGTGCCAGCAGTTCACAGGGGGCCCTCACAGATACGCAGTATTTT.

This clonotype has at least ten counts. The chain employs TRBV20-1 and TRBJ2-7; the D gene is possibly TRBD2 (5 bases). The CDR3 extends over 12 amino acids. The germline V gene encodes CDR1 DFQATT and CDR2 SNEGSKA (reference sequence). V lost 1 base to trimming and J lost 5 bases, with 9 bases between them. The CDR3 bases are TGCAGTGCTAGAGTAAACGGGGACGAGCAGTACTTC. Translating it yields CSARVNGDEQYF.

CDR3: CANSSASYTGELFF. CDR3 coding DNA: TGTGCCAACAGCTCCGCTAGCTACACCGGGGAGCTGTTTTTT. The J gene is TRBJ2-2, the V gene TRBV12-3 or TRBV12-4; D perhaps matches TRBD2 (5 bases). This CDR3 has 14 amino acids. Deletions cut 10 bases from V and 3 bases from J, with 15 bases between.

As DNA, the CDR3 is TGCGCCAGCAGCCAAGTCTCGTGGGGCGATCACTCCTACGAGCAGTACTTC. It encodes CASSQVSWGDHSYEQYF. V and J are TRBV4-1 and TRBJ2-7; tentatively, D is TRBD1 (5 bases). CDR3 length: 17 residues. In germline, CDR1 is MGHRA, CDR2 YSYEKL. Between the trimmed V and J ends, which lost 1 base and 0 bases, there was a span of 16 bases.

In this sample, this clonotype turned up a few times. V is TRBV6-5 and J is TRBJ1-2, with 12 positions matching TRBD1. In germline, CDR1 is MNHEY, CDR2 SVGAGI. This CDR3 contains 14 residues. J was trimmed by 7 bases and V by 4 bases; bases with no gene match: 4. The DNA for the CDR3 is TGTGCCAGCAGTTCCGGGACAGGGGGCGCTGGCTACACCTTC. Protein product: CASSSGTGGAGYTF.

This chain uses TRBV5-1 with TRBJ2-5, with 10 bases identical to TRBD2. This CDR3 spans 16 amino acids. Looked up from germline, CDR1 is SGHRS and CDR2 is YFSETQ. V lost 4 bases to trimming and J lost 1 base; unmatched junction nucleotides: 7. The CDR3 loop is CASSPSGGAGQETQYF. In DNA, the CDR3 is TGCGCCAGCAGCCCTAGCGGGGGCGCAGGCCAAGAGACCCAGTACTTC.

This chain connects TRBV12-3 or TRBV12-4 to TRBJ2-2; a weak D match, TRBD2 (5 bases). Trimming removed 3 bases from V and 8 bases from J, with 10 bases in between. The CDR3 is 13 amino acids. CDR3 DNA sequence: TGTGCCAGCAGTTTTGGTAGCGAGGGGGAGCTGTTTTTT. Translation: CASSFGSEGELFF.

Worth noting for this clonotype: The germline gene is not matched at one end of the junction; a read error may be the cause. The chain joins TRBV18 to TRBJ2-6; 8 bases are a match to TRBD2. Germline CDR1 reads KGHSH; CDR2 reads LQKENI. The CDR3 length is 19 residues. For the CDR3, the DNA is TGTGCCAGCTCGCAACGAGGCGCGGGGGGTCCCTCTGGGGCCAACGTCCGGACTTTC. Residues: CASSQRGAGGPSGANVRTF.

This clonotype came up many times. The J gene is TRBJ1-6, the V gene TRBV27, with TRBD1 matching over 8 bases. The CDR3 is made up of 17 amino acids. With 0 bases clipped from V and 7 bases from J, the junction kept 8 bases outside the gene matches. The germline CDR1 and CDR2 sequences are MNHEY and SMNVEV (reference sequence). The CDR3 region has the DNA TGTGCCAGCAGTTTATCGAGACAGGGGATTTTCAATTCACCCCTCCACTTT. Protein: CASSLSRQGIFNSPLHF.

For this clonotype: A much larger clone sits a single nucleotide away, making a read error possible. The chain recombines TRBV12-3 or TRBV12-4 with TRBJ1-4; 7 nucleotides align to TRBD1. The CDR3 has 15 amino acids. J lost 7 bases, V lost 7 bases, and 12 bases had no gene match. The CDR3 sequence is CASTTKGAGGEKLFF. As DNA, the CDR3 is TGTGCCAGCACCACGAAGGGGGCTGGAGGTGAAAAACTGTTTTTT.

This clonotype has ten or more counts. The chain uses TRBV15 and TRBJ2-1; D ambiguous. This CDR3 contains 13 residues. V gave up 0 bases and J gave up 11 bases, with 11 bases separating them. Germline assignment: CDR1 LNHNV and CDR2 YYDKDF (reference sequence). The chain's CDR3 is CATSRDFQVQQFF. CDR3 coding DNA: TGTGCCACCAGCAGAGATTTCCAGGTCCAGCAGTTCTTC. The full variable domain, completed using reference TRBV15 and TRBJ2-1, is DAMVIQNPRYQVTQFGKPVTLSCSQTLNHNVMYWYQQKSSQAPKLLFHYYDKDFNNEADTPDNFQSRRPNTSFCFLDIRSPGLGDTAMYLCATSRDFQVQQFFGPGTRLTVL.

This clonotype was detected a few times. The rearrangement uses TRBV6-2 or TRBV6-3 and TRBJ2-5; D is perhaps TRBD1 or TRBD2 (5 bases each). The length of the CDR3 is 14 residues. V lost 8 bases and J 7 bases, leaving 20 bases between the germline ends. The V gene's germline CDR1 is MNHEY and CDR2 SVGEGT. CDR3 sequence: CASARPPGLRTQYF. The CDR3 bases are TGTGCCAGCGCTCGCCCCCCGGGGCTAAGGACCCAGTACTTC.

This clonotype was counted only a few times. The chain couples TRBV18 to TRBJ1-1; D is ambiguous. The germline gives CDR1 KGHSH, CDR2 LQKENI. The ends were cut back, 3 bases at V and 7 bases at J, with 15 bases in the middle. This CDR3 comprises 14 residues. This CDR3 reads CASSPNLLRGEAFF. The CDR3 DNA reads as TGTGCCAGCTCACCGAACCTCCTTCGCGGTGAAGCTTTCTTT.

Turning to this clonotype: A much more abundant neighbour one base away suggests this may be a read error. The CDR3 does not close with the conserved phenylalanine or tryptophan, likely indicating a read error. CDR3 nucleotides: TGTGCCAGCAGCTTCCGGGGACAGGGGACGAACGAGCAGTACTGC. Amino acid sequence: CASSFRGQGTNEQYC. V gene TRBV13 combines with J gene TRBJ2-7, with 10 bases aligning to TRBD1. V was clipped by 3 bases and J by 5 bases; unmatched bases: 7. CDR1 and CDR2 (germline): PRHDT, FYEKMQ (reference sequence). The CDR3 runs to 15 residues.